A single sample is the source of the 15 T cell receptor beta chains below, sequenced in a study of human versus mouse CDR3 diversity and MHC coevolution. This table comes from immunoSEQ multiplex PCR, and its TCRdb copy is limited to in-frame clones, with some not included. The sample consists of 50,000 to 65,000 clones, 94% of them appearing once. The sequenced sample was naive CD4+ T cells from blood. Subset in this sample: CD45RO-negative CD62L-positive naive CD4 T cells. The source of these receptors is a person in their sixties or seventies in good health.

The chain employs TRBV19 and TRBJ1-2; D perhaps matches TRBD1 (6 bases). V lost 6 bases and J lost 8, with 10 bases in between. The CDR3 sequence is 11 residues long. The germline V gene encodes CDR1 LNHDA and CDR2 SQIVND (reference sequence). CDR3: CASSLQGGYTF. The CDR3 region has the DNA TGTGCCAGTAGCCTCCAGGGGGGCTACACCTTC.

This clone was observed a single time. The chain is built from TRBV9 and TRBJ2-3; D call uncertain. CDR1 is SGDLS, CDR2 YYNGEE, per germline. This CDR3 has 14 amino acids. V lost 0 bases and J 5 bases, leaving 10 bases between the germline ends. CDR3 amino acids: CASSVAQRRDTQYF. The DNA of the CDR3 is TGTGCCAGCAGCGTAGCCCAGAGGAGAGATACGCAGTATTTT.

V and J are TRBV10-3 and TRBJ2-1; 7 nucleotides line up with TRBD2. The germline gives CDR1 ENHRY, CDR2 SYGVKD. The CDR3 spans 15 residues. The junction had 7 bases not matched to a gene; V was cut back by 0 bases and J by 8 bases. CDR3 sequence: CAISESRVAGHEQFF. CDR3 sequence (DNA): TGTGCCATCAGTGAGTCGAGGGTAGCGGGCCATGAGCAGTTCTTC.

Comments on this clone: The same CDR3 is also encoded by other DNA sequences in this sample. This rearrangement joins TRBV15 to TRBJ2-7, with no clear D. The germline gives CDR1 LNHNV, CDR2 YYDKDF (reference sequence). Trimming left V 0 bases short and J 3 bases short, with 6 bases between. CDR3 size: 13 residues. The CDR3 sequence is CATSRDPLYEQYF. In DNA, the CDR3 is TGTGCCACCAGCAGAGACCCTCTCTACGAGCAGTACTTC.

This chain joins TRBV7-3 and TRBJ1-2; 9 bases match TRBD1. This CDR3 has 13 amino acids. Germline V gene sequence: CDR1 SGHTA, CDR2 FQGTGA. V lost 5 bases, J lost 6 bases, and 4 bases stayed unmatched. The CDR3 loop reads CASSPDRGDGYTF. In nucleotides, the CDR3 is TGTGCCAGCAGCCCCGACAGGGGGGATGGCTACACCTTC.

This chain connects TRBV9 to TRBJ2-1; 8 nucleotides align to TRBD1. V lost 3 bases, J lost 9 bases, and 5 bases stayed unmatched. Germline V gene lookup returns CDR1 SGDLS and CDR2 YYNGEE. CDR3 length equals 13 residues. CDR3 protein: CASSGSTGGEQFF. The CDR3 DNA reads TGTGCCAGCAGCGGATCTACAGGGGGTGAGCAGTTCTTC. The full variable domain, rest sourced from reference TRBV9 and TRBJ2-1, is DSGVTQTPKHLITATGQRVTLRCSPRSGDLSVYWYQQSLDQGLQFLIQYYNGEERAKGNILERFSAQQFPDLHSELNLSSLELGDSALYFCASSGSTGGEQFFGPGTRLTVL.

The chain is built from TRBV18 and TRBJ1-2, with 8 bases aligning to TRBD1. The CDR3 totals 13 residues. The germline gives CDR1 KGHSH, CDR2 LQKENI. Germline trimming cut 4 bases from V and 7 bases from J; bases unmatched to any gene: 5. CDR3 nucleotides: TGTGCCAGCTCACTCGGGACAGGTACTGGCTACACCTTC. Protein: CASSLGTGTGYTF.

The gene calls are TRBV2 and TRBJ1-2; D remains ambiguous. Per germline, CDR1 SNHLY and CDR2 FYNNEI. The CDR3 is 13 residues long. Trimming shortened V by 5 bases and J by 3 bases, and 10 bases separated the two germline ends. The CDR3 loop is CASSLEAHYGYTF. The CDR3 DNA reads as TGTGCCAGCAGTTTAGAGGCTCACTATGGCTACACCTTC.

The chain is built from TRBV5-1 and TRBJ2-7; D is perhaps TRBD2 (6 bases). This CDR3 has 16 amino acids. With 1 base removed from V and 3 bases from J, the gap between germline ends came to 17 bases. Germline CDR1 SGHRS, CDR2 YFSETQ. CDR3 amino acids: CASSLSQTRSHYEQYF. CDR3 DNA sequence: TGCGCCAGCAGCTTGTCCCAGACTAGGTCCCACTACGAGCAGTACTTC.

Regarding this clone: At one boundary the junction diverges from the germline segment, which might be a read error. Other DNA sequences in the sample encode the same CDR3. The V gene is TRBV18, the J gene TRBJ1-2; D is uncertain. The CDR3 length is 14 residues. The germline CDR1 and CDR2 sequences are KGHSH and LQKENI. The CDR3 is CASSPPSVNYGYTF. Written as DNA, the CDR3 is TGTGCCAGCTCACCACCATCCGTGAACTACGGCTACACCTTC.

V and J are TRBV15 and TRBJ1-5; D is undetermined. V was shortened by 1 base and J by 1 base, with 8 bases between the two germline ends. This CDR3 spans 15 amino acids. CDR1 and CDR2 (germline): LNHNV, YYDKDF (reference sequence). The CDR3 sequence is CATSRAGQSNQPQHF. In DNA form, the CDR3 reads TGTGCCACCAGCAGAGCGGGTCAGAGCAATCAGCCCCAGCATTTT.

The chain recombines TRBV5-1 with TRBJ2-7; D might be TRBD1 (6 bases). CDR3 length: 15 amino acids. The V gene's germline CDR1 is SGHRS and CDR2 YFSETQ. V gave up 4 bases and J gave up 5 bases, with 19 bases separating them. For the CDR3, the DNA is TGCGCCAGCAGCCTCCGGGACACCGGGAACGACGAGCAGTACTTC. Its protein is CASSLRDTGNDEQYF.

CDR3 sequence reads: CASSLAGGATGELFF. CDR3 DNA sequence: TGTGCCAGTAGCCTAGCGGGAGGGGCCACCGGGGAGCTGTTTTTT. The chain uses TRBV19 and TRBJ2-2; 12 nucleotides line up with TRBD2. The germline V gene encodes CDR1 LNHDA and CDR2 SQIVND (reference sequence). V lost 6 bases, J lost 4 bases, and 3 bases stayed unmatched. The CDR3 has 15 residues.

This clone has a single count. The CDR3 sequence: CASSSLLAGEDEQYF. In DNA form, the CDR3 reads TGCGCCAGCAGCTCCCTTCTAGCTGGGGAGGACGAGCAGTACTTC. The chain links TRBV5-1 to TRBJ2-7; weak D call: TRBD2 (6 bases). The CDR3 spans 15 residues. The germline CDR1 and CDR2 sequences are SGHRS and YFSETQ. The V end was cut by 3 bases, the J end by 5 bases, with 18 bases between.

This chain connects TRBV19 to TRBJ1-1; D call uncertain. The CDR3 loop spans 12 amino acids. Trimming took off 3 bases at V and 3 bases at J, with 5 bases between the two ends. Germline assignment: CDR1 LNHDA and CDR2 SQIVND (reference sequence). The CDR3 here is CASSIADTEAFF. The CDR3 DNA sequence: TGTGCCAGTAGTATCGCGGACACTGAAGCTTTCTTT. The full variable domain, rest sourced from reference TRBV19 and TRBJ1-1, is DGGITQSPKYLFRKEGQNVTLSCEQNLNHDAMYWYRQDPGQGLRLIYYSQIVNDFQKGDIAEGYSVSREKKESFPLTVTSAQKNPTAFYLCASSIADTEAFFGQGTRLTVV.